The source of this T cell receptor beta chain is a study of cytomegalovirus exposure and HLA in healthy donors (TCRdb year 2017). Background on the whole study: According to an earlier analysis of around 600 of the donors, roughly 180 million T cells yielded approximately 120 million unique TCR beta sequences and approximately 300 Gb of sequence data. An early release that covered about 600 HLA-typed donors contained approximately 290 gigabases of sequencing data and 70 million to 100 million unique TCR sequences. Of the approximately 370 genotyped donors, less than 85% were placed in the genetic ancestry cluster associated with self-reported Caucasian donors. The study aimed to test whether cataloging public T cell receptors could reveal signatures of past pathogen exposure. Using immunosequencing, the study profiled T cell repertoires from 666 subjects and related those repertoires to cytomegalovirus serostatus. A separate validation cohort of about 110 different subjects was used in addition to the 666-subject first cohort. High-throughput TCR immunosequencing, statistical association of individual TCRs with disease status, and machine learning were combined to predict cytomegalovirus infection status. In a later analysis, previously published TCR beta repertoires from some 640 donors were re-analyzed and high-resolution HLA genotyping was added so that TCR occurrence patterns could be studied. Rather than drawing on any new phenotypic data, the later analysis identified candidate immune exposures from TCR beta sequences and the way those sequences occurred across donors. To decide whether each TCR beta V gene segment behaved as functional or pseudogenic, an earlier analysis of 587 of the donors relied on high-throughput TCR beta sequencing. Donor age, sex, ethnicity and CMV serostatus were compiled together with the repertoire data. A later genetic analysis took genome-wide SNP genotypes for about 65% of the 666 donors and used that subset as a discovery cohort. All discovery cohort repertoires had been generated using a single sequencing platform. Class I and class II HLA loci were covered by the typing at four-digit resolution. Typing coverage differed by locus: A, B, C, DRB1 and DQB1 were typed in roughly 629-640 donors, DQA1 in about 500, DPA1 in 600 to 610, and DPB1 in roughly 470. Because of strong linkage in the cohort, roughly five DR-DQ haplotypes were treated as single units for association and clustering. On average, roughly 200,000 unique TCR beta nucleotide sequences were sequenced per donor among a few hundred genotyped donors of the cohort, with 15% to 20% of those sequences being non-productive.

In total, approximately 690 healthy bone marrow donors made up the cohort. At the time of sampling, all cohort members were nominally healthy, though unrecorded immune exposures were likely present. The donor was CMV seropositive and was included in the group of 290 or so seropositive cohort members. A peripheral blood sample was collected from each donor, and TCR beta sequencing was performed on peripheral blood mononuclear cells. Genomic DNA extraction from the blood cell samples was performed with the Qiagen DNeasy Blood Extraction Kit. Libraries came from the immunoSEQ multiplex PCR assay. For the multiplex PCR, a mixture combining 60 forward primers for TCR Vbeta segments and 13 reverse primers for TCR Jbeta segments was used. A multiplex PCR assay on genomic DNA amplified the CDR3 region of rearranged TCR beta genes. On the Illumina HiSeq System, the amplified TCR beta libraries were sequenced as 87-base-pair reads. Turning to the authors' computational methods: In a later analysis, roughly 80 million unique TCR beta chains were counted across the roughly 610 repertoires, and roughly 11 million of these chains were shared by at least two donors. A nearest-neighbor algorithm error-corrected the raw reads and collapsed the reads into unique sequences, merging closely related sequences to remove PCR and sequencing errors. To assign V, D and J gene segments, CDR3 sequences were aligned to IMGT reference sequences. Each retained sequence needed at least a six-nucleotide match to both a V gene segment and a J gene segment. A rearrangement counted as productive if the CDR3 had no stop codons and remained in frame with V and J, and every other rearrangement counted as non-productive. CDR3 was defined according to IMGT convention as the region running from the second conserved V-encoded cysteine to the conserved J-encoded phenylalanine. The earlier analysis of about 620 of the donors excluded sequences that lacked an unambiguous match to a single V gene segment. In an earlier analysis of 587 of the donors, V segments were called functional above 56.7% productive rearrangements and were called segregating when the between-donor standard deviation exceeded 5%. A statistical classification framework was built for diagnosing cytomegalovirus status from the catalog of TCR beta chain sequences. V and J gene assignment, in a later analysis, came from comparing TCR nucleotide sequences with IMGT/GENE-DB human TR gene sequences. Using the TCRdist pipeline, a later analysis assigned CDR3 sequences along with most-parsimonious VDJ recombination scenarios. A later analysis defined each TCR beta chain by its CDR3 amino acid sequence plus V-gene family, and excluded reads lacking a unique V-gene family. In a later analysis, a few hundred highly shared, low-generation-probability nucleotide sequences were removed to address suspected cross-contamination and a sequencing artifact. For each public chain, a later analysis derived a clonal expansion index from normalized ranks of inferred template counts within each repertoire. A later analysis computed generation probabilities with a VDJ recombination model fitted to out-of-frame rearrangements, and checked the results against IGoR. In a later analysis, hypergeometric tests were used to score TCR-TCR, TCR-HLA and TCR-CMV co-occurrence, with a repertoire-size bias correction applied to TCR pairs. A later analysis estimated false discovery rates by permuting HLA or CMV assignments 20 times. In a later analysis, co-occurring TCRs were grouped using DBSCAN, and TCRdist sequence similarity was added for clustering within HLA-allele-positive subsets. Co-occurrence clustering excluded repertoires with fewer than 30,000 or more than 120,000 public chains, plus five with anomalous nucleotide sharing. Entries here come from immuneACCESS through TCRdb and include only in-frame sequences with V and J called. Some clones fail to appear in such tables; in the studies checked, an unresolved V gene covers under half of the shortfall, and the cause of the remainder is unknown. V, J and clone size reflect that table, while D and trimming were determined from the DNA. In this sample the table shows some 130,000 clones, 85% to 90% of which occur a single time. Together, the top ten hold approximately 6.4% of the sample.

This clone appeared a single time. No cognate antigen has been identified for it. Base quality data are lacking; no much larger clone is found one base away. V is pruned by 4 bases and J by 7 bases, leaving 3 bases of the junction without a gene match. CDR1 and CDR2 are read off the germline V gene as KGHSH and LQKENI. CDR3 length: 13 amino acids, cysteine to phenylalanine. Kept here is only the CDR3 DNA, which spans 39 bases and is read in frame from base 1. The full study reports these points: Strong co-occurrence of HLA alleles, especially DR and DQ, made assigning TCR associations to individual alleles difficult. In a later analysis, most CMV-associated TCR beta chains were found to appear HLA-restricted, with HLA associations seemingly driven largely by CMV exposure. Three of the identified cytomegalovirus-associated TCR beta chains were confirmed in vitro to be specific for cytomegalovirus antigens. In this cohort, only TCR beta chains were sequenced, and detectable features were limited by the absence of alpha or paired-chain data. Because HLA typing was missing for some donors at each locus, association tests included only the typed subset. Sequencing depth was assumed to be roughly uniform across donors in the presence/absence analyses, though that assumption may not hold. V-gene and J-gene trimming of TCR beta chains was associated with a missense DCLRE1C variant in a later genetic analysis, and the association was replicated in an independent cohort. The only immune exposure information available for the cohort was CMV serostatus. Most TCR sequences were seen in very few donors, while some public TCRs were found in many individuals. In a later analysis, TCR association rates were found to vary across HLA loci, with the most associated TCRs seen for DRB1 alleles and the fewest for HLA-C alleles. A later analysis found that HLA-associated TCR beta chains were more clonally expanded and had lower generation probabilities than equally common non-associated chains. According to the authors, the approach could potentially be generalized to other disease states and immunological phenotypes. In the study, around 150 TCR beta chains were listed as associated with cytomegalovirus. A further reported finding was that TCR beta sequences accurately predicted the HLA-A and HLA-B alleles for most subjects in the first cohort. The sequencing pipeline was judged likely to have produced a cluster of highly shared sequence variants as a technical artifact. Some IMGT-functional V segments, including TRBV6-2 and TRBV6-3, could not be distinguished by the 87-base-pair reads and were therefore excluded. In a later genetic analysis, fewer N-insertions in productive TCRs were reported among donors in an Asian-associated ancestry cluster than the approximately 630-donor mean. In an earlier analysis of 587 of the donors, most TCR beta V segments were observed in productive rearrangements about 90% or about 30% of the time, broadly matching IMGT annotations. Because counts were too low, roughly 17 rarely observed V segments, including chromosome 9 orphons, were left out of the earlier analysis of a few hundred of the donors. According to a later analysis, parvovirus B19, influenza, CMV and Epstein-Barr virus appeared linked to several top co-occurrence clusters. Specific HLA alleles were associated with 15,000 to 20,000 TCR beta sequences at a false discovery rate of 0.05 in a later analysis. Linkage disequilibrium might explain the correlated functional status among segregating V segments, but an unknown experimental factor could not be ruled out. The classifier was reported to diagnose cytomegalovirus status with high specificity and sensitivity in both the original and validation cohorts.

The sequenced sample consisted of PBMCs. The receptor was isolated from a woman in her twenties or thirties in good health and CMV-seropositive. The rearranged chain carries TRBV18 and TRBJ1-5, with 8 junctional bases fitting TRBD1. The CDR3 has the sequence CASSRTGRQPQHF. The nucleotides are TGTGCCAGCTCACGGACAGGGAGGCAGCCCCAGCATTTT. The reference TRBV18 and TRBJ1-5 proteins fill in what lies around the CDR3, so the full variable domain reads NAGVMQNPRHLVRRRGQEARLRCSPMKGHSHVYWYRQLPEEGLKFMVYLQKENIIDESGMPKERFSAEFPKEGPSILRIQQVVRGDSAAYFCASSRTGRQPQHFGDGTRLSIL.